This T cell receptor (beta chain) emerged from a study of shared clonotypes between healthy human individuals. Study-wide results and caveats: Naive CD4 clonotypes overlapped across a handful of donors at 4.5% to 5.5%. Specimens sampled were limited to blood, with tissue repertoires likely differing. Incomplete sequencing of sorted subsets was indicated by rarefaction despite large depth.

About this clone itself: Its specificity is unknown.

The data were produced by immunoSEQ multiplex PCR, yet TCRdb's version contains in-frame clones alone and is incomplete. The repertoire holds approximately 2.5 million clones, with 80% to 95% as singletons. This clonotype was sampled from a young man in good health. Some clones in this sample may be carry-over from other donors' samples. Input material: naive CD4+ T cells from PBMCs. Stated subset: CD45RA+ positively selected.

CDR3 sequence reads: CASSEDSSYGYTF. The CDR3 DNA is TGTGCCAGCAGCGAAGACAGTTCCTATGGCTACACCTTC. This chain uses TRBV28 with TRBJ1-2, with D possibly being TRBD1 (5 bases). Looked up from germline, CDR1 is MDHEN and CDR2 is SYDVKM. Trimming removed 6 bases at V and 4 bases at J, with 12 bases between. The CDR3 is 13 residues long.